Sequencing of this T cell receptor beta chain was carried out in a study of human T cells and chemical hapten exposure (dated by TCRdb to about 2021). Study-level background: For sensitization, 2% DPC in acetone was applied to an approximately 2 cm by approximately 2 cm area of upper inner arm skin. The libraries were sequenced as a pool, and the TCR yield per sample differed mostly because of small variations in library volumes within the pool. Weekly therapeutic DPC doses were additionally applied to the scalp of patients throughout the approximately 24-week study period. Blood for TCR sequencing was provided by twenty-nine alopecia patients at one to four time points (pre-sensitization, 2, 6 and 24 weeks). Patch tests used Finn chambers with 0.01% DPC on the upper back, scored after 6 days by International Contact Dermatitis Research Group standards. Most of the patients in the cohort were female, and the cohort covered alopecia areata with under or over 50% scalp involvement, alopecia totalis and alopecia universalis. Patient blood was sampled pre-sensitization (week 0) and at 2, 6 and about 24 weeks after DPC sensitization. Peripheral blood TCR repertoire changes were tracked in vivo in alopecia patients during primary and secondary sensitization to the hapten diphenylcyclopropenone (DPC).

The library was produced with RACE. Sequenced on a NextSeq 500. During library preparation, unique molecular identifiers were attached to individual cDNA molecules so that TCRs could be counted quantitatively and reproducibly. Both TCR alpha and TCR beta chains were sequenced from each blood RNA sample. Under the source paper's analysis protocol: Samples had a median of 95,638 TCRs, with a range from roughly 23,224 to 700,000. V, J and CDR3 annotation of the TCR reads was performed with the Decombinator software suite. To make PS versus PT1 abundance plots, every sample was subsampled to the same number of TCRs (28,000). Expanded TCRs were defined as absent before sensitization and observed at least eight times at the 2-week time point. TCRdb reanalyzed the raw reads on its own, using fastp at Q25 for trimming and MiXCR for clone calling, and kept in-frame beta chains. Each CDR3 protein appears once, grouped with its most common genes and DNA. None of the V and J calls come from the authors' own analysis; TCRdb made them. Across this sample there are tens of thousands of distinct CDR3 sequences, with 11% seen only once. The ten largest clones capture 1.4% of the sample.

General study outcomes and caveats: Significantly more large CDR3 similarity clusters were formed by expanded TCRs than by pre-sensitization or healthy control sets, consistent with antigen-driven responses. DPC sensitization did not change the number of TCRs with a frequency above 1 in 1000, and there was no evidence of changes in global repertoire structure. After repeated subsampling, the strength of the expansion versus patch-test correlation and the threshold at which it became significant changed. The number of PT1 expanded TCRs positively correlated with patch test score, significant at thresholds 8, 16 and 32 but not 4. All patients had alopecia, a presumed autoimmune disease, so their immune response might differ from that of healthy individuals.

The sample's time point label, in plain terms: patch test 3, about 24 weeks after DPC sensitization. This sample's treatment or condition label indicates: therapeutic diphenylcyclopropenone sensitization with weekly scalp DPC. Blood at each patch-test visit was drawn before the patch test was applied. Patients were eligible if aged 18 to 70, diagnosed with alopecia and judged suitable for DPC therapy, and pregnant patients were excluded. Total RNA was extracted from unfractionated whole blood that had been collected in Tempus Blood RNA tubes. The trim is 11 bases for V and 4 bases for J, with a gap of 18 bases between the germline ends. Looking up the germline V gene yields CDR1 MDHEN and CDR2 SYDVKM. Measured from the cysteine to the phenylalanine, the CDR3 is 13 residues long. Here the CDR3 DNA is all that survives: 39 bases in frame from base 1. This clonotype was seen only a few times. What antigen it recognizes has not been identified. Base qualities are not provided; no much larger clone lies one nucleotide away.

Source: whole blood, taken in connection with sensitization to the hapten diphenylcyclopropenone (DPC). This receptor was obtained from a woman aged 45-65 years with alopecia areata. Some clones in this sample may be carry-over from other donors' samples. The chain couples TRBV28 to TRBJ2-7; TRBD1 is a weak D gene call, 7 bases matching. The DNA sequence is TGTGCCGTGGAGGGACAGTCCCCGTACGAGCAGTACTTC. Translated, this is CAVEGQSPYEQYF.